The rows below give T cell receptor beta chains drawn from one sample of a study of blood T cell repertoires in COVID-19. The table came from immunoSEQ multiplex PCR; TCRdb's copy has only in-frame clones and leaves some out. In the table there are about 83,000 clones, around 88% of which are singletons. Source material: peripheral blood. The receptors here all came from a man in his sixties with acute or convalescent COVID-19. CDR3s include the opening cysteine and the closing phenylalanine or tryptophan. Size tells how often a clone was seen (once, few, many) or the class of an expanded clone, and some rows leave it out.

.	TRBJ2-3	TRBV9	CASSALGSGGTSSDTQYF
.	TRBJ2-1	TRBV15	CATGGSGGAGEQFF
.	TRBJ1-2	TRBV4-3	CASSQDLRQRYYGYTF
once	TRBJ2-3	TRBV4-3	CASSQRLGSDTQYF
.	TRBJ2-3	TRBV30	CAWITAGYTDTQYF
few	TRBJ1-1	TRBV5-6	CASSFPDRGFTEAFF
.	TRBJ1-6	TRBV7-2	CASRLQPSGSPLHF
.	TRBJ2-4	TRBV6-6	CASSPGYGNIQYF
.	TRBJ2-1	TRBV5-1	CASSSRTGLNNEQFF
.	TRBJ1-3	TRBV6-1	CASSEGSTGNTIYF
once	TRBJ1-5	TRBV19	CASSMSRIDQPQHF
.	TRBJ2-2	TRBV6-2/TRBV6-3	CASSFSPLRLANTGELFF
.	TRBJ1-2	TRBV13	CASSFGQGDYGYTF
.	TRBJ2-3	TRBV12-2	CASRPSGGLAGGSTDTQYF
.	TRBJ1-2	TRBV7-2	CASSLKQGDGYTF
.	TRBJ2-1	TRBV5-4	CASSLGTGSYNEQFF